This T cell receptor (beta chain) is from a study of post-analysis software for immune sequencing data. A remark on this clonotype: One junction end disagrees with the germline gene, perhaps due to a read error.

Carried by the TCR beta cDNA libraries were unique molecular identifiers. Input populations of about 0.95 to 10 million T cells gave rise to around 500,000 cDNA molecules. TCRdb redid the calling of the PCR reads with MiXCR, one entry per CDR3 protein. The table records 820,000 or so distinct CDR3 sequences, roughly 50% of them present only once. What was sequenced was blood. The receptor was isolated from a girl aged 5 to 17 with multiple sclerosis.

The chain's CDR3 is CASSQGSRTDTQYF. The DNA for the CDR3 is TGTGCCAGCAGCCAGGGCTCTAGAACAGACACGCAGTATTTT. The chain couples TRBV3-1 to TRBJ2-3; D is ambiguous. Germline CDR1 and CDR2: LGHDT and YNNKEL (reference sequence). This CDR3 is 14 amino acids long.